The 21 T cell receptor beta chains reported below all come from one sample, sequenced in a study of T cell responses to AZD1222 COVID-19 vaccine. The protocol was immunoSEQ multiplex PCR, while the TCRdb copy is restricted to in-frame clones and leaves out a portion. Here the sample spans about 150,000 clones, around 88% being singletons. Source: peripheral blood, taken on day 0 of MenACWY control vaccination. These TCRs come from an adult in good health.

The chain combines TRBV28 with TRBJ2-7; the D is unclear. V shed 6 bases and J shed 2 bases, with 17 bases lying between them. CDR1 and CDR2 from the germline V gene are MDHEN and SYDVKM. This CDR3 has 15 residues. DNA of the CDR3: TGTGCCAGCAGCCGTGAAAGACGGATGACCTACGAGCAGTACTTC. As protein: CASSRERRMTYEQYF.

The chain links TRBV3-1 (or the pseudogene TRBV3-2) to TRBJ2-7; D is possibly TRBD2 (5 bases). CDR3 length equals 16 residues. Per germline, CDR1 LGHDT and CDR2 YNNKEL (reference sequence). Trimming pared 4 bases from V and 2 bases from J, leaving 18 bases between. Here the CDR3 reads CASSPLLGSDPYEQYF. CDR3 DNA sequence: TGTGCCAGCAGCCCACTTTTGGGGAGCGACCCCTACGAGCAGTACTTC.

This chain joins TRBV11-3 and TRBJ2-5, with TRBD1 matching 7 bases. Unmatched junction bases numbered 15, after V lost 6 bases and J lost 2 bases. CDR1 and CDR2 (germline): SGHNT, YENEEA. CDR3 length: 17 amino acids. The CDR3: CASSGDRQGWPQETQYF. DNA of the CDR3: TGTGCCAGCAGTGGGGATCGACAGGGATGGCCGCAAGAGACCCAGTACTTC.

This clone was counted once. V is TRBV28 and J is TRBJ1-4; a weak D match, TRBD1 (6 bases). The germline V and J ends were trimmed by 6 bases and 3 bases, with 17 bases remaining between them. Germline CDR1 and CDR2: MDHEN and SYDVKM. This CDR3 is 16 amino acids long. Here the CDR3 reads CASRPLTGASNEKLFF. The CDR3 bases are TGTGCCAGCAGGCCCCTAACGGGGGCTTCTAATGAAAAACTGTTTTTT.

The CDR3 DNA reads TGCGCCAGCAGCGGGGGGTTTTTGAACACTGAAGCTTTCTTT. It specifies CASSGGFLNTEAFF. The rearrangement joins TRBV5-1 to TRBJ1-1, with D perhaps TRBD1 (5 bases). The V gene's germline CDR1 is SGHRS and CDR2 YFSETQ. The CDR3 totals 14 residues. V lost 4 bases, J lost 0 bases, and 10 bases lay in between.

This clone was seen a few times. The J gene is TRBJ2-7, the V gene TRBV7-9; D not certain. V lost 4 bases and J 0 bases, leaving 4 bases between the germline ends. Germline CDR1 and CDR2: SEHNR and FQNEAQ (reference sequence). CDR3 length equals 12 residues. CDR3 protein: CASSSPSYEQYF. The CDR3 bases are TGTGCCAGCAGCTCTCCCTCCTACGAGCAGTACTTC.

The CDR3 is CASGTGAGQPQHF. CDR3 in DNA: TGTGCCAGCGGGACAGGTGCGGGTCAGCCCCAGCATTTT. The chain is built from TRBV5-6 and TRBJ1-5; 8 bases align to TRBD1. Losses at the gene ends were 7 bases for V and 6 bases for J; bases not matched to a gene: 6. Per germline, CDR1 SGHDT and CDR2 YYEEEE. The CDR3 totals 13 residues. The variable domain in full, with the rest retrieved from reference TRBV5-6 and TRBJ1-5, is DAGVTQSPTHLIKTRGQQVTLRCSPKSGHDTVSWYQQALGQGPQFIFQYYEEEERQRGNFPDRFSGHQFPNYSSELNVNALLLGDSALYLCASGTGAGQPQHFGDGTRLSIL.

V is TRBV6-2 or TRBV6-3 and J is TRBJ2-7; D not certain. CDR3 length equals 14 residues. V was clipped by 5 bases and J by 0 bases, with 11 bases between them. Germline V lookup: CDR1 MNHEY, CDR2 SVGEGT. The CDR3 region is CASSKGRSSYEQYF. CDR3 DNA: TGTGCCAGCAGTAAAGGGCGGAGCTCCTACGAGCAGTACTTC.

This chain joins TRBV5-6 and TRBJ1-1; D perhaps matches TRBD1 (6 bases). The germline gives CDR1 SGHDT, CDR2 YYEEEE. The CDR3 spans 13 residues. V dropped 4 bases and J dropped 8 bases, with 15 bases sitting between them. CDR3 bases: TGTGCCAGCAGCCCGAGGCCAGGGGCCGAAGCTTTCTTT. It encodes CASSPRPGAEAFF.

The V gene is TRBV5-1, the J gene TRBJ1-2, with TRBD1 as a possible D gene (5 bases). CDR3 length: 17 amino acids. Trimming cost V 0 bases and J 4 bases, with 19 bases left between them. CDR1 and CDR2 from the germline V gene are SGHRS and YFSETQ. DNA of the CDR3: TGCGCCAGCAGCTTGGGAGGGGACCTAGGGCTGGTCTATGGCTACACCTTC. This translates into CASSLGGDLGLVYGYTF.

V and J are TRBV6-5 and TRBJ1-1; D is unclear. V lost 2 bases and J 3 bases, leaving 7 bases between the germline ends. The length of the CDR3 is 13 residues. Germline V CDR1 and CDR2: MNHEY, SVGAGI. This chain's CDR3 is CASSYGLDTEAFF. In nucleotides, the CDR3 is TGTGCCAGCAGTTACGGTTTGGACACTGAAGCTTTCTTT.

This clone was counted a single time. The genes are TRBV5-1 and TRBJ1-2; perhaps TRBD1 as D (5 bases). Germline V gene sequence: CDR1 SGHRS, CDR2 YFSETQ. V was shortened by 2 bases and J by 4 bases, with 12 bases between the two germline ends. The CDR3 covers 14 residues. The DNA of the CDR3 is TGCGCCAGCAGCTTAAATGGTCAGGGCTATGGCTACACCTTC. Translating it yields CASSLNGQGYGYTF.

CDR3 protein: CASSLTRERQGGNTIYF. The CDR3 DNA sequence: TGCGCCAGCAGCTTAACCAGGGAACGGCAAGGCGGAAACACCATATATTTT. The chain joins TRBV5-1 to TRBJ1-3; D might be TRBD1 (5 bases). The CDR3 length is 17 residues. V lost 2 bases and J lost 4, with 19 bases in between. CDR1 and CDR2 (germline): SGHRS, YFSETQ.

The chain employs TRBV7-2 and TRBJ2-3; D is ambiguous. CDR1 is SGHTA and CDR2 is FQGNSA in the germline V gene. CDR3 length equals 16 residues. Trimming pared 4 bases from V and 5 bases from J, leaving 19 bases between. The CDR3 DNA follows: TGTGCCAGCAGCTCCTCCATCGCACCTTTGTTAGATACGCAGTATTTT. Its translation is CASSSSIAPLLDTQYF.

J is TRBJ1-2 and V is TRBV6-5; TRBD1 matches at 8 bases. Unmatched junction bases numbered 7, after V lost 6 bases and J lost 4 bases. CDR1 is MNHEY, CDR2 SVGAGI, per germline. CDR3 length: 14 amino acids. CDR3 nucleotide sequence: TGTGCCAGCAGACGGGACAGGTGGTTCTATGGCTACACCTTC. Translated: CASRRDRWFYGYTF.

J is TRBJ2-5 and V is TRBV5-8; the D gene could be TRBD1 or TRBD2 (6 bases each). Trimming removed 0 bases from V and 7 bases from J, with 16 bases in between. The CDR3 contains 15 residues. CDR1 and CDR2 from the germline V gene are SGHTS and YDEGEE. As DNA, the CDR3 is TGTGCCAGCAGCTTGGACAGGGCGGGAAGTGGGACCCAGTACTTC. Residues: CASSLDRAGSGTQYF.

This chain links TRBV27 with TRBJ2-7, with 7 bases matching TRBD1. Losses at the gene ends were 5 bases for V and 5 bases for J; bases not matched to a gene: 9. This CDR3 has 14 amino acids. The germline gives CDR1 MNHEY, CDR2 SMNVEV (reference sequence). The CDR3 nucleotides read TGTGCCAGCAGTATAAAGGGACAGTCCCACGAGCAGTACTTC. The encoded protein is CASSIKGQSHEQYF.

This chain links TRBV25-1 with TRBJ1-6, with 7 bases fitting TRBD1. CDR3 size: 15 residues. Germline trimming cut 3 bases from V and 10 bases from J; bases unmatched to any gene: 9. The germline V gene encodes CDR1 MGHDK and CDR2 SYGVNS. This CDR3 is CASSDTGQLASPLHF. Written as DNA, the CDR3 is TGTGCCAGCAGTGATACGGGACAGCTAGCCTCACCCCTCCACTTT.

As DNA, the CDR3 is TGTGCCAGCAGTACCCGTTTCAATGAGCAGTTCTTC. It is translated as CASSTRFNEQFF. This sequence joins TRBV6-5 and TRBJ2-1, with D unclear. Germline V gene lookup returns CDR1 MNHEY and CDR2 SVGAGI. The V and J ends lost 5 bases and 6 bases respectively, with 8 bases between them. This CDR3 region has 12 residues.

The chain couples TRBV27 to TRBJ2-1; 7 bases agree with TRBD2. J gave up 2 bases and V 6 bases, and 7 bases lay outside the gene matches. Looked up from germline, CDR1 is MNHEY and CDR2 is SMNVEV (reference sequence). The CDR3 consists of 15 residues. The CDR3 coding sequence is TGTGCCAGCAGCCGTCGGGCGGGGGCCTACAATGAGCAGTTCTTC. It is translated as CASSRRAGAYNEQFF.

This CDR3 reads CASSLDEEGYNEQFF. CDR3 nucleotide sequence: TGCGCCAGCAGCTTGGATGAAGAGGGCTACAATGAGCAGTTCTTC. The rearrangement links TRBV5-1 to TRBJ2-1; D is possibly TRBD2 (5 bases). There are 15 residues in the CDR3. Trimming stripped 0 bases from V and 3 bases from J, with 10 bases between. Per germline, CDR1 SGHRS and CDR2 YFSETQ.